The 15 T cell receptor beta chains listed next were all sequenced from one sample in a study of CD8+ T cells in alopecia areata. The authors extracted RNA and reverse transcribed it into cDNA as the sequencing template. Data came from immunoSEQ multiplex PCR; TCRdb stores just in-frame clones and leaves some out. In the table there are approximately 98,000 clones, approximately 60% of which are singletons. The specimen sequenced was CD8+ T cells sorted from blood. These receptors originate from a human donor in good health.

This rearrangement joins TRBV15 to TRBJ1-2; D not certain. The V end lost 3 bases, the J end lost 8 bases, and 13 bases lay between the germline ends. Germline V gene sequence: CDR1 LNHNV, CDR2 YYDKDF (reference sequence). The CDR3 runs 13 residues. The CDR3 loop is CATSSATSGGYTF. CDR3 coding DNA: TGTGCCACCAGCAGTGCAACCTCGGGGGGCTACACCTTC.

J is TRBJ1-1 and V is TRBV6-1, with D uncertain. In germline, CDR1 is MNHNS, CDR2 SASEGT. The CDR3 is made up of 12 amino acids. V was trimmed by 7 bases and J by 7 bases, leaving 13 bases between them. DNA for the CDR3: TGTGCCAGCATCGGAGGACGGCTTGAAGCTTTCTTT. Translating it yields CASIGGRLEAFF.

This clone has a handful of counts. The V and J genes are TRBV29-1 and TRBJ1-1, with D perhaps matching TRBD1 (5 bases). This CDR3 region has 11 residues. Trimming took 7 bases from V and 4 from J, leaving 10 bases between them. Germline-derived CDR1 and CDR2 are SQVTM and ANQGSEA. CDR3 in DNA: TGCAGCGCTCCGGGGGGCACTGAAGCTTTCTTT. Translated: CSAPGGTEAFF.

J is TRBJ1-1 and V is TRBV18; D unresolved. V was pared by 4 bases and J by 2 bases, with 8 bases between. This CDR3 is 13 amino acids long. Germline V gives CDR1 KGHSH, CDR2 LQKENI. CDR3 loop: CASSLGLNTEAFF. The CDR3 bases are TGTGCCAGCTCACTCGGACTAAACACTGAAGCTTTCTTT.

The CDR3 bases are TGTGCCAGCAGCCCCCCGACAAATGAAAAACTGTTTTTT. Its translation is CASSPPTNEKLFF. V and J are TRBV5-6 and TRBJ1-4; no reliable D call. The CDR3 runs 13 residues. Germline-derived CDR1 and CDR2 are SGHDT and YYEEEE. Deletions cut 4 bases from V and 5 bases from J, with 9 bases between.

The chain employs TRBV29-1 and TRBJ2-1; 7 bases agree with TRBD1. With 3 bases clipped from V and 6 bases from J, the junction kept 8 bases outside the gene matches. CDR3 length: 14 amino acids. Germline V gives CDR1 SQVTM, CDR2 ANQGSEA. CDR3 coding DNA: TGCAGCGTTGATAACGGCAGGGGGTCCAATGAGCAGTTCTTC. Protein product: CSVDNGRGSNEQFF.

This clone is a singleton in its sample. This chain joins TRBV7-2 and TRBJ1-6; tentatively, D is TRBD1 (5 bases). With 5 bases removed from V and 9 bases from J, the gap between germline ends came to 14 bases. This CDR3 comprises 14 residues. Germline lookup yields CDR1 SGHTA and CDR2 FQGNSA. The CDR3 sequence is CASSAGPTGSPLHF. The CDR3 DNA reads as TGTGCCAGCAGCGCGGGGCCCACTGGTTCACCCCTCCACTTT.

V and J are TRBV5-6 and TRBJ2-5; no reliable D call. The CDR3 contains 13 residues. In germline, CDR1 is SGHDT, CDR2 YYEEEE. V was trimmed by 2 bases and J by 2 bases, leaving 7 bases between them. The CDR3 nucleotides are TGTGCCAGCAGCTTTAGGCCTCAAGAGACCCAGTACTTC. This gives the protein CASSFRPQETQYF.

The CDR3: CASHGRREYNQPQHF. DNA of the CDR3: TGTGCCAGCCACGGTAGGAGAGAATACAATCAGCCCCAGCATTTT. The chain uses TRBV6-1 and TRBJ1-5; D ambiguous. CDR1 is MNHNS, CDR2 SASEGT, per germline. This CDR3 has 15 amino acids. The V and J ends lost 8 bases and 3 bases respectively, with 17 bases between them.

The chain recombines TRBV28 with TRBJ1-2; TRBD1 matches at 7 bases. This CDR3 has 15 residues. The trim removed 7 bases at V and 4 bases at J, leaving 12 bases unmatched. The V gene's germline CDR1 is MDHEN and CDR2 SYDVKM. CDR3 DNA: TGTGCCAGCATGGGCCAGGGGGATACTCGCTATGGCTACACCTTC. This sequence encodes CASMGQGDTRYGYTF.

The rearrangement links TRBV11-2 to TRBJ2-5; 7 bases map to TRBD1. This CDR3 contains 13 residues. J lost 3 bases, V lost 5 bases, and 3 bases had no gene match. The V gene's germline CDR1 is SGHAT and CDR2 FQNNGV. CDR3 DNA: TGTGCCAGCAGCGTCACAGGGGAAGAGACCCAGTACTTC. It codes for CASSVTGEETQYF.

The J gene is TRBJ2-1, the V gene TRBV29-1; 11 nucleotides match TRBD1. Losses at the gene ends were 6 bases for V and 4 bases for J; bases not matched to a gene: 5. Germline V gene lookup returns CDR1 SQVTM and CDR2 ANQGSEA. The CDR3 covers 14 residues. The CDR3 DNA follows: TGCAGCGTACCGGACAGGGGGCAATACAATGAGCAGTTCTTC. Translated, it gives CSVPDRGQYNEQFF.

This clone appeared a few times. The chain joins TRBV29-1 to TRBJ1-1; D possibly corresponds to TRBD1 (5 bases). Deletions cut 7 bases from V and 2 bases from J, with 8 bases between. The CDR3 contains 11 residues. In germline, CDR1 is SQVTM, CDR2 ANQGSEA. The CDR3 loop reads CSDGANTEAFF. The CDR3 nucleotides read TGCAGCGACGGGGCCAACACTGAAGCTTTCTTT. The full variable domain, with the rest looked up from reference TRBV29-1 and TRBJ1-1, is SAVISQKPSRDICQRGTSLTIQCQVDSQVTMMFWYRQQPGQSLTLIATANQGSEATYESGFVIDKFPISRPNLTFSTLTVSNMSPEDSSIYLCSDGANTEAFFGQGTRLTVV.

The chain carries TRBV5-1 and TRBJ2-1; D ambiguous. The CDR3 consists of 17 residues. Trimming stripped 0 bases from V and 0 bases from J, with 13 bases between. Germline assignment: CDR1 SGHRS and CDR2 YFSETQ. Here the CDR3 DNA reads TGCGCCAGCAGCTTGGTGGTCCTTTTAAGCTCCTACAATGAGCAGTTCTTC. Translating gives CASSLVVLLSSYNEQFF.

The chain couples TRBV5-6 to TRBJ1-4; D is undetermined. Looked up from germline, CDR1 is SGHDT and CDR2 is YYEEEE. CDR3 length equals 12 residues. The ends were cut back, 3 bases at V and 7 bases at J, with 7 bases in the middle. The CDR3 is CASSSGPEKLFF. The CDR3 DNA sequence: TGTGCCAGCAGCTCCGGGCCTGAAAAACTGTTTTTT.